The 21 T cell receptor beta chains presented below share a single source sample, sequenced in a study of cytomegalovirus exposure and HLA in healthy donors. PCR amplification relied on 60 Vbeta primers (plus 13 Jbeta primers). Method: immunoSEQ multiplex PCR; TCRdb's copy keeps in-frame clones and lacks some. The sample contains around 120,000 clones, 65% to 80% of which appear only once. Source material: PBMCs. The origin of the receptors is a man in his sixties in good health and CMV-seropositive.

The J gene is TRBJ2-1, the V gene TRBV7-2, with 14 bases that match TRBD2. With V trimmed by 5 bases and J by 2 bases, 5 bases remained unmatched. The CDR3 covers 17 residues. The germline V gene has CDR1 SGHTA and CDR2 FQGNSA. CDR3 protein: CASSPTSGGGAYNEQFF. CDR3 DNA sequence: TGTGCCAGCAGCCCGACTAGCGGGGGGGGAGCCTACAATGAGCAGTTCTTC.

A few counts support this clone. V is TRBV4-1 and J is TRBJ1-2; 8 bases match TRBD1. The CDR3 has 14 amino acids. Germline values: CDR1 MGHRA, CDR2 YSYEKL. V lost 3 bases to trimming and J lost 8 bases; unmatched junction nucleotides: 8. The CDR3 sequence is CASSQAGQGKGYTF. The DNA for the CDR3 is TGCGCCAGCAGCCAGGCCGGACAGGGAAAGGGCTACACCTTC.

The rearrangement joins TRBV5-6 to TRBJ1-2; 7 bases map to TRBD1. Germline V gene sequence: CDR1 SGHDT, CDR2 YYEEEE. V lost 1 base to trimming and J lost 6 bases; unmatched junction nucleotides: 6. The CDR3 has 14 amino acids. CDR3 coding DNA: TGTGCCAGCAGCTTGTTACAGGGGCGGGATGGCTACACCTTC. Translation: CASSLLQGRDGYTF.

The chain combines TRBV4-1 with TRBJ1-5, with a tentative D call TRBD1 (6 bases). The V end lost 0 bases, the J end lost 6 bases, and 12 bases lay between the germline ends. This CDR3 contains 15 residues. Germline V gene sequence: CDR1 MGHRA, CDR2 YSYEKL. The CDR3: CASSQDTGRTQPQHF. CDR3 nucleotide sequence: TGCGCCAGCAGCCAAGACACAGGGCGCACTCAGCCCCAGCATTTT.

The chain employs TRBV5-1 and TRBJ2-5; 10 positions match TRBD1. Per the germline V gene, CDR1 is SGHRS and CDR2 is YFSETQ. V shed 3 bases, J shed 7 bases, and the junction held 6 bases outside the gene matches. This CDR3 spans 14 amino acids. CDR3 DNA: TGCGCCAGCAGCTCGACAGGGGGCTCTGGGACCCAGTACTTC. Encoded protein: CASSSTGGSGTQYF.

This chain joins TRBV6-5 and TRBJ1-4; D not certain. Trimming took 5 bases from V and 5 from J, leaving 3 bases between them. The CDR3 is 11 amino acids. Germline lookup yields CDR1 MNHEY and CDR2 SVGAGI. The DNA for the CDR3 is TGTGCCAGCAGTCAGAATGAAAAACTGTTTTTT. This encodes CASSQNEKLFF.

This rearrangement joins TRBV28 to TRBJ1-1; a weak D match, TRBD1 (6 bases). The germline V gene encodes CDR1 MDHEN and CDR2 SYDVKM. The length of the CDR3 is 14 residues. Between the trimmed V and J ends, which lost 5 bases and 3 bases, there was a span of 13 bases. The CDR3 protein is CASSEKTGYTEAFF. The CDR3, as DNA: TGTGCCAGCAGTGAAAAGACAGGTTACACTGAAGCTTTCTTT.

The chain has TRBV9 and TRBJ2-5; a possible D gene is TRBD2 (5 bases). The J call is doubtful: the DNA matches TRBJ2-7 better. The CDR3 loop spans 14 amino acids. Germline V gene sequence: CDR1 SGDLS, CDR2 YYNGEE. Here the CDR3 DNA reads TGTGCCAGCAGCCCGCGGACGGGGATTCACGAGCAGTACTTC. Its translation: CASSPRTGIHEQYF.

The V gene is TRBV5-5, the J gene TRBJ2-7; 7 bases map to TRBD1. The trim removed 2 bases at V and 4 bases at J, leaving 12 bases unmatched. Germline V gives CDR1 SGHKS, CDR2 YYEKEE (reference sequence). The CDR3 sequence is 16 residues long. The CDR3 nucleotides read TGTGCCAGCAGCTTTAGGGGGCCCGGCGCTATATACGAGCAGTACTTC. The encoded protein is CASSFRGPGAIYEQYF. Based on the CDR3 plus reference TRBV5-5 and TRBJ2-7, the full variable domain is DAGVTQSPTHLIKTRGQQVTLRCSPISGHKSVSWYQQVLGQGPQFIFQYYEKEERGRGNFPDRFSARQFPNYSSELNVNALLLGDSALYLCASSFRGPGAIYEQYFGPGTRLTVT.

In this sample, this clone turned up a few times. This chain links TRBV11-2 with TRBJ2-2; D ambiguous. CDR1 is SGHAT, CDR2 FQNNGV, per germline. Trimming pared 0 bases from V and 4 bases from J, leaving 6 bases between. The CDR3 has 14 residues. CDR3 coding DNA: TGTGCCAGCAGCTTAGACTGGAGCACCGGGGAGCTGTTTTTT. Protein sequence: CASSLDWSTGELFF.

In nucleotides, the CDR3 is TGTGCCAGCAGTTACATCGGGGTCGGCGAGCAGTACTTC. Protein product: CASSYIGVGEQYF. The chain is built from TRBV6-5 and TRBJ2-7; D possibly corresponds to TRBD2 (5 bases). CDR3 size: 13 residues. The V end was cut by 2 bases, the J end by 6 bases, with 11 bases between. CDR1 is MNHEY, CDR2 SVGAGI, per germline.

The chain uses TRBV6-1 and TRBJ2-7; no clear D. Trimming took 7 bases from V and 5 from J, leaving 12 bases between them. Germline CDR1 is MNHNS and CDR2 is SASEGT. CDR3 length equals 12 residues. The CDR3 nucleotides are TGTGCCAGCACCGAGCGACCCAACGAGCAGTACTTC. Encoded protein: CASTERPNEQYF.

This clone has just a few counts. The CDR3, as DNA: TGTGCCAGCAGTGAATCAAAAATGAGCAATCAGCCCCAGCATTTT. Encoded protein: CASSESKMSNQPQHF. The chain recombines TRBV6-1 with TRBJ1-5; D remains unclear. This CDR3 has 15 residues. Germline V gives CDR1 MNHNS, CDR2 SASEGT. Trimming pared 2 bases from V and 1 base from J, leaving 9 bases between.

The chain carries TRBV15 and TRBJ1-2; D might be TRBD1 (5 bases). V dropped 0 bases and J dropped 0 bases, with 8 bases sitting between them. The CDR3 extends over 15 amino acids. The germline V gene has CDR1 LNHNV and CDR2 YYDKDF (reference sequence). DNA of the CDR3: TGTGCCACCAGCAGAGACAGGGCCTCTAACTATGGCTACACCTTC. Protein: CATSRDRASNYGYTF.

The sample holds a few counts of this clone. This sequence joins TRBV7-9 and TRBJ2-1; TRBD2 matches 10 bases. The V gene end was trimmed by 5 bases and the J gene end by 8 bases; junction bases not matched to a gene: 9. CDR3 length equals 15 residues. Germline CDR1 SEHNR, CDR2 FQNEAQ (reference sequence). CDR3 DNA sequence: TGTGCCAGCAGCCCTTTAGCGGGGGGCCCCGATGAGCAGTTCTTC. This translates into CASSPLAGGPDEQFF. The variable domain in full, completed from reference TRBV7-9 and TRBJ2-1, reads DTGVSQNPRHKITKRGQNVTFRCDPISEHNRLYWYRQTLGQGPEFLTYFQNEAQLEKSRLLSDRFSAERPKGSFSTLEIQRTEQGDSAMYLCASSPLAGGPDEQFFGPGTRLTVL.

The chain links TRBV9 to TRBJ2-7; 9 bases fit TRBD1. The germline gives CDR1 SGDLS, CDR2 YYNGEE. V lost 4 bases, J lost 6 bases, and 11 bases stayed unmatched. This CDR3 is built from 15 residues. The CDR3 region is CASSSPDRGESEQYF. The CDR3 DNA reads TGTGCCAGCAGCTCCCCGGACAGGGGCGAGTCCGAGCAGTACTTC.

The chain has TRBV15 and TRBJ2-1; D is undetermined. The length of the CDR3 is 13 residues. The V and J ends lost 0 bases and 8 bases respectively, with 8 bases between them. Germline lookup yields CDR1 LNHNV and CDR2 YYDKDF (reference sequence). The chain's CDR3 is CATSRDVLDEQFF. As DNA, the CDR3 is TGTGCCACCAGCAGAGATGTGCTAGATGAGCAGTTCTTC.

The chain joins TRBV5-1 to TRBJ2-7, with TRBD2 matching over 11 bases. The CDR3 sequence is 17 residues long. The germline V gene has CDR1 SGHRS and CDR2 YFSETQ. Losses at the gene ends were 3 bases for V and 6 bases for J; bases not matched to a gene: 14. The chain's CDR3 is CASSSTVGSGRAAEQYF. The CDR3 bases are TGCGCCAGCAGCTCGACGGTGGGTAGCGGGAGGGCTGCCGAGCAGTACTTC. The full variable domain, with the rest looked up from reference TRBV5-1 and TRBJ2-7, is KAGVTQTPRYLIKTRGQQVTLSCSPISGHRSVSWYQQTPGQGLQFLFEYFSETQRNKGNFPGRFSGRQFSNSRSEMNVSTLELGDSALYLCASSSTVGSGRAAEQYFGPGTRLTVT.

This clone has only one observation. The V gene is TRBV5-1, the J gene TRBJ1-1; 8 nucleotides agree with TRBD1. The germline V gene has CDR1 SGHRS and CDR2 YFSETQ. J gave up 1 base and V 6 bases, and 2 bases lay outside the gene matches. CDR3 length equals 13 residues. The CDR3 DNA follows: TGCGCCAGCACTGGACAGGGGAACACTGAAGCTTTCTTT. This encodes CASTGQGNTEAFF.

The V gene is TRBV4-1, the J gene TRBJ2-7; 10 nucleotides align to TRBD2. The CDR3 length is 17 residues. J was trimmed by 1 base and V by 0 bases; bases with no gene match: 6. CDR1 is MGHRA and CDR2 is YSYEKL in the germline V gene. CDR3 amino acids: CASSQEWALAGSYEQYF. The CDR3 nucleotides read TGCGCCAGCAGCCAAGAATGGGCACTAGCGGGGTCCTACGAGCAGTACTTC.

This chain connects TRBV5-6 to TRBJ1-6, with 8 bases matching TRBD1. CDR3 length: 15 amino acids. Losses at the gene ends were 0 bases for V and 7 bases for J; bases not matched to a gene: 3. CDR1 SGHDT and CDR2 YYEEEE come from the germline V gene. This CDR3 reads CASSLGTGNNSPLHF. CDR3 DNA: TGTGCCAGCAGCTTGGGGACAGGGAACAATTCACCCCTCCACTTT.